A selection of T cell receptor beta chains follows, all from one sample in a study of cytomegalovirus exposure and HLA in healthy donors. Clones were sequenced by immunoSEQ multiplex PCR, and TCRdb holds only the in-frame ones, with some missing. In the table there are fewer than 150,000 clones, roughly 80% of which are singletons. Sequencing was carried out using PBMCs. The receptors shown here come from a woman aged 50 to 65 in good health and CMV-seronegative. CDR3s leave out the opening cysteine and the closing phenylalanine or tryptophan.

>TRBV4-2
ASSQGILAGGYSYEQY
>TRBV5-1
ASSLILSSGANVLT
>TRBV19
ASRMTGGGLGYEQY
>TRBV7-2
ASSPFRGTDTQY
>TRBV19
ASSIDHREPLTDTQY
>TRBV7-9
ASTPLEGGAETQY
>TRBV29-1
SALRAGRGVDGEQY
>TRBV27
ASSPTRIHEQY
>TRBV5-1
ASHGGGLETQY
>TRBV10-2
ASSESLTANYGYT
>TRBV9
ASSVGGAEHSPLH
>TRBV2
ASRESRDRSSYNSPLH
>TRBV9
ASSVVSGGGGTGELF
>TRBV19
ASSIQKNTEAF